This section outlines one T cell receptor beta chain sequence together with its context. The antigen it binds to is not known. No base-level quality is on record; no much larger clone is a single base apart. The time point label for this specimen denotes: baseline before first vaccination. Samples from vaccinated people were obtained from the UK trials COV001 and COV002, which included a single-blind randomized controlled phase 2/3 trial of AZD1222 (ChAdOx1 nCoV-19) in healthy adults. For TCRbeta chain sequencing, PBMC samples from trial participants were taken at day 0 and at day 28 after the second dose. The CDR3 regions of human TCRbeta chains were subjected to immunosequencing. In the authors' own workflow: TCRs in the repertoires were matched against a reference library of SARS-CoV-2-specific TCRs that had been generated with the MIRA antigen-specificity platform. Breadth was defined as the fraction of unique TCRs that were SARS-CoV-2-associated, and depth was defined as the fraction of total T cells that were SARS-CoV-2-associated. Using the MIRA data, every spike-specific TCR was mapped to the spike region that the TCR reacted to and assigned to either a CD4 or a CD8 class. Log10-transformed breadth and depth values were compared by one-way ANOVA with Sidak's multiple comparisons tests. Entries here come from immuneACCESS through TCRdb and include only in-frame sequences with V and J called. Some clones fail to appear in such tables; in the studies checked, an unresolved V gene covers under half of the shortfall, and the cause of the remainder is unknown. Clone size and the V and J calls come from that table; the DNA yielded D and trimming. The sample contains 85,000 to 90,000 clones, 89% of them found a single time. The ten most abundant clones make up 2% to 2.5% of the sample.

The CDR3 runs 14 residues from the cysteine to the phenylalanine. CDR3 DNA only is kept here, 42 bases in frame from base 1. Trimming takes 2 bases from V and 4 bases from J, and the germline ends sit 10 bases apart. Based on the germline V gene, the CDR1 and CDR2 sequences are SGHRS and YFSETQ. The data were obtained in a study of T cell responses to AZD1222 COVID-19 vaccine (dated by TCRdb to about 2021). Turning to the overall study: AZD1222 recipients whose second dose came at about 4 weeks and those whose second dose came at about 12 weeks were combined into one group, since spike-specific TCR depth and breadth did not differ between the two schedules. TCR sequencing covered roughly 230 trial participants: 200 to 210 given two doses of AZD1222 and about 26 given two doses of MenACWY control vaccine. Enrollment into the trials was organized by age into subgroups of 18-55, 56-69 and 70-plus years, and those subgroups contained roughly 140, 27 and 60 TCR-sequenced participants, respectively. Results the study describes overall, beyond this receptor: Most participants were white British and females outnumbered males, and the authors suggested that clonal diversity may have been underestimated. No day 14 peak-response samples were available, so repertoires were characterized only after the peak T cell response. Vaccine-associated CD4 TCRs spanned the whole spike protein, with dominant responses in regions 160-218 and 743-854. Reportedly, almost half of the unique spike-specific TCRs recognized epitopes lying outside the regions that are mutated in the B.1.351 and B.1.1.7 variants. In the small 56-69-year group, the increase in depth fell short of significance, most likely because of low power. Spike-specific TCR breadth and depth rose significantly after two AZD1222 doses compared with day 0 and with MenACWY recipients. Conclusions about previously exposed vaccinees are limited, since just a handful of AZD1222 recipients were seropositive for SARS-CoV-2 at baseline.

This sequence was found in an adult in good health. The chain employs TRBV5-1 and TRBJ1-5, and possibly TRBD1, on 5 matching bases. Sequencing was performed on peripheral blood, taken on day 0 of AZD1222 vaccination. The nucleotide sequence reads as follows: TGCGCCAGCAGCTTAGGGACTTCAAATCAGCCCCAGCATTTT. It translates as CASSLGTSNQPQHF.